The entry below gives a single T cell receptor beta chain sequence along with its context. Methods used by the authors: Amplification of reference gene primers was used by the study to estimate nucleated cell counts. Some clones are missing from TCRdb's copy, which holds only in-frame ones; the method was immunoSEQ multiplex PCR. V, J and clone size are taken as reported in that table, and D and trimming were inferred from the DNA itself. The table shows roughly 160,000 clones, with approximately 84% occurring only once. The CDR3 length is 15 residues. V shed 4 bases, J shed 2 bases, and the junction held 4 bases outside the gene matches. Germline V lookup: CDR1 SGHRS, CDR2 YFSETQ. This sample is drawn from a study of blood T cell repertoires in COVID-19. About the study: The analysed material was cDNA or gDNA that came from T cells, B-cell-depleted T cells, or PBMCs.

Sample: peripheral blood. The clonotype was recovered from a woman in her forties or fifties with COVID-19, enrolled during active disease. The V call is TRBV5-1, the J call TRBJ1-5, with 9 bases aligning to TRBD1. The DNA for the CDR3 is TGCGCCAGCAGCGAACAGGGGGCGGGCAATCAGCCCCAGCATTTT. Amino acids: CASSEQGAGNQPQHF.